Presented here are 31 T cell receptor beta chains from one specimen sequenced in a study of blood T cell repertoires in COVID-19. Clones were read by immunoSEQ multiplex PCR, and TCRdb kept only the in-frame ones, dropping some. The repertoire holds about 45,000 clones, around 94% seen once, with approximately 0.35% in the top ten. Sequencing was carried out using peripheral blood. These receptor sequences come from a man between 50 and 59 years old with COVID-19, enrolled during active disease.

This clone was counted a single time. The V gene is TRBV7-8, the J gene TRBJ1-3; no clear D gene. Germline-derived CDR1 and CDR2 are SGHVS and FQNEAQ. Trimming pared 5 bases from V and 4 bases from J, leaving 12 bases between. This CDR3 has 14 amino acids. CDR3 coding DNA: TGTGCCAGCAGCGCTCGAGCCGTAGGAAACACCATATATTTT. It yields the protein CASSARAVGNTIYF. Looking up the rest from reference TRBV7-8 and TRBJ1-3 gives the full variable domain: GAGVSQSPRYKVAKRGQDVALRCDPISGHVSLFWYQQALGQGPEFLTYFQNEAQLDKSGLPSDRFFAERPEGSVSTLKIQRTQQEDSAVYLCASSARAVGNTIYFGEGSWLTVV.

This chain uses TRBV6-2 or TRBV6-3 with TRBJ2-7; TRBD1 aligns across 11 bases. In germline, CDR1 is MNHEY, CDR2 SVGEGT. The trim removed 2 bases at V and 5 bases at J, leaving 5 bases unmatched. CDR3 size: 15 residues. For the CDR3, the DNA is TGTGCCAGCAGTTACACCGGGACAGGGGGGCACGAGCAGTACTTC. This gives the protein CASSYTGTGGHEQYF.

The rearrangement joins TRBV5-5 to TRBJ1-3; TRBD1 might be the D (5 bases). Trimming stripped 4 bases from V and 4 bases from J, with 15 bases between. Germline V gene data show CDR1 as SGHKS and CDR2 as YYEKEE (reference sequence). This CDR3 is 15 amino acids long. The CDR3 protein is CASSLRVARGNTIYF. The CDR3 region has the DNA TGTGCCAGCAGCCTCAGGGTAGCCCGGGGAAACACCATATATTTT.

This clone was observed a few times. This chain connects TRBV2 to TRBJ2-2; D is unresolved. V was clipped by 2 bases and J by 8 bases, with 9 bases between them. CDR1 is SNHLY, CDR2 FYNNEI, per germline. The CDR3 is 13 amino acids. DNA for the CDR3: TGTGCCAGCAGTGAAACCGGGTCGGGGGAGCTGTTTTTT. Its protein is CASSETGSGELFF.

This clone was seen a single time. V is TRBV28 and J is TRBJ2-7; 7 nucleotides align to TRBD1. The germline V gene has CDR1 MDHEN and CDR2 SYDVKM. J was trimmed by 1 base and V by 4 bases; bases with no gene match: 7. The CDR3 contains 15 residues. CDR3 region: CASSSPGQISYEQYF. The CDR3 nucleotides read TGTGCCAGCAGTTCCCCGGGACAGATATCCTACGAGCAGTACTTC.

The V gene is TRBV9, the J gene TRBJ1-3, with D maybe TRBD1 (6 bases). Between the trimmed V and J ends, which lost 3 bases and 3 bases, there was a span of 16 bases. This CDR3 region has 16 residues. The germline V gene encodes CDR1 SGDLS and CDR2 YYNGEE. The CDR3 nucleotides read TGTGCCAGCAGCGCACAGGGTAGTGTAAGTGGAAACACCATATATTTT. This translates into CASSAQGSVSGNTIYF.

This chain connects TRBV4-2 to TRBJ1-2; tentatively, D is TRBD1 (6 bases). Germline V CDR1 and CDR2: LGHNA, YNFKEQ. V shed 2 bases and J shed 0 bases, with 16 bases lying between them. The CDR3 sequence is 17 residues long. The DNA of the CDR3 is TGTGCCAGCAGCCAAACCCAACAGGGCCTAGCTAACTATGGCTACACCTTC. It encodes CASSQTQQGLANYGYTF.

The CDR3, as DNA: TGTGCCAGCAGCTCCAAAGCCGGGACAGGGGGCCAGCCCCAGCATTTT. Its protein product is CASSSKAGTGGQPQHF. This chain uses TRBV7-2 with TRBJ1-5; 12 bases match TRBD1. CDR3 length: 16 amino acids. Germline CDR1 is SGHTA and CDR2 is FQGNSA. V lost 4 bases to trimming and J lost 7 bases; unmatched junction nucleotides: 8.

The chain is built from TRBV11-3 and TRBJ2-2, with 7 bases identical to TRBD1. Germline CDR1 reads SGHNT; CDR2 reads YENEEA. The CDR3 runs to 17 residues. V was pared by 1 base and J by 5 bases, with 10 bases of the junction left unmatched. The CDR3: CASSLGSATGWTGELFF. For the CDR3, the DNA is TGTGCCAGCAGCTTAGGAAGTGCGACAGGGTGGACCGGGGAGCTGTTTTTT.

This clone appeared a single time. The CDR3, as DNA: TGTGCCAGCAGCTTGCGGGGCTACCAAGAGACCCAGTACTTC. Translating it yields CASSLRGYQETQYF. The gene calls are TRBV7-9 and TRBJ2-5, with D perhaps TRBD2 (6 bases). The germline V gene encodes CDR1 SEHNR and CDR2 FQNEAQ (reference sequence). This CDR3 region has 14 residues. V shed 3 bases and J shed 0 bases, with 8 bases lying between them.

The rearrangement joins TRBV4-1 to TRBJ1-1, with TRBD1 matching over 7 bases. This CDR3 comprises 16 residues. CDR1 is MGHRA, CDR2 YSYEKL, per germline. Losses at the gene ends were 4 bases for V and 1 base for J; bases not matched to a gene: 9. In nucleotides, the CDR3 is TGCGCCAGCAGCCCACTATCGACAGGGCGGAACACTGAAGCTTTCTTT. This gives the protein CASSPLSTGRNTEAFF.

The V and J genes are TRBV5-6 and TRBJ2-1, with 9 bases aligning to TRBD2. CDR1 and CDR2 (germline): SGHDT, YYEEEE. The CDR3 spans 18 residues. Losses at the gene ends were 4 bases for V and 0 bases for J; bases not matched to a gene: 11. CDR3 sequence reads: CASSNTLAGTPSYNEQFF. The DNA of the CDR3 is TGTGCCAGCAGCAATACCCTAGCGGGGACGCCCTCCTACAATGAGCAGTTCTTC.

The chain links TRBV7-2 to TRBJ2-5, with D possibly matching TRBD1 (8 bases). Germline loops: CDR1 SGHTA, CDR2 FQGNSA. The V and J ends lost 0 bases and 4 bases respectively, with 12 bases between them. The CDR3 extends over 15 amino acids. The CDR3 DNA sequence: TGTGCCAGCAGCTTAGCTAACAGGGGGGGAGAGACCCAGTACTTC. The encoded protein is CASSLANRGGETQYF.

The chain links TRBV5-1 to TRBJ2-3; 10 positions agree with TRBD2. Germline CDR1 is SGHRS and CDR2 is YFSETQ. CDR3 length: 15 amino acids. The V segment lost 3 bases and the J segment 5 bases; nucleotides outside the gene matches: 6. The CDR3 coding sequence is TGCGCCAGCAGCTCAGGGGCTAGCGGGAGAGATACGCAGTATTTT. Residues: CASSSGASGRDTQYF.

V gene TRBV6-1 combines with J gene TRBJ1-2; TRBD1 aligns across 9 bases. The germline V gene encodes CDR1 MNHNS and CDR2 SASEGT. The CDR3 runs to 15 residues. The junction had 3 bases not matched to a gene; V was cut back by 0 bases and J by 4 bases. This CDR3 reads CASSEAGTGTYGYTF. The CDR3 coding sequence is TGTGCCAGCAGTGAAGCGGGGACAGGGACCTATGGCTACACCTTC.

V gene TRBV7-2 combines with J gene TRBJ2-7, with a possible D match to TRBD1 (6 bases). This CDR3 has 17 residues. V shed 5 bases and J shed 7 bases, with 27 bases lying between them. From germline, CDR1 is SGHTA and CDR2 FQGNSA. This chain's CDR3 is CASSDARHDRSSGEQYF. CDR3 DNA sequence: TGTGCCAGCAGCGACGCTCGTCACGACAGGTCTTCAGGGGAGCAGTACTTC.

In nucleotides, the CDR3 is TGTGCCAGCTCCCACAGGGGAAGCAATCAGCCCCAGCATTTT. This sequence encodes CASSHRGSNQPQHF. This sequence joins TRBV7-9 and TRBJ1-5; TRBD1 matches 7 bases. The ends lost 8 bases at V and 1 base at J; junction bases unmatched: 5. The germline V gene has CDR1 SEHNR and CDR2 FQNEAQ (reference sequence). The CDR3 runs 14 residues.

The chain employs TRBV7-2 and TRBJ2-6, with D tentatively TRBD1 (5 bases). Germline CDR1 SGHTA, CDR2 FQGNSA. V was clipped by 4 bases and J by 2 bases, with 9 bases between them. The CDR3 is made up of 15 amino acids. The CDR3 region has the DNA TGTGCCAGCAGCTCGACAGTGACTGGGGCCAACGTCCTGACTTTC. Amino acids: CASSSTVTGANVLTF.

The rearrangement uses TRBV12-1 and TRBJ2-1; the table's D call of TRBD1 was not tested on the DNA. TRBV12-1 is flagged as a pseudogene. The CDR3 covers 22 residues. CDR3 sequence reads: CASSVQKSSVGRGRDPYNEQFF. The CDR3 DNA reads TGTGCCAGCAGCGTACAAAAGAGCAGCGTCGGTAGGGGCCGAGACCCCTACAATGAGCAGTTCTTC.

The chain joins TRBV30 to TRBJ1-3; D ambiguous. CDR1 is GTSNPN and CDR2 is SVGIG in the germline V gene (reference sequence). Trimming removed 0 bases from V and 4 bases from J, with 10 bases in between. The CDR3 covers 14 residues. The CDR3 bases are TGTGCCTGGAGTGTCACGGGTTTGGGAAACACCATATATTTT. Translated: CAWSVTGLGNTIYF.

The rearrangement joins TRBV27 to TRBJ2-1; 11 positions agree with TRBD2. V lost 5 bases, J lost 7 bases, and 10 bases stayed unmatched. The CDR3 sequence is 16 residues long. In germline, CDR1 is MNHEY, CDR2 SMNVEV (reference sequence). CDR3 sequence: CASSPSSGRARNEQFF. DNA of the CDR3: TGTGCCAGCAGTCCGAGTAGCGGGAGGGCAAGGAATGAGCAGTTCTTC.

This clone occurred once. This chain uses TRBV7-6 with TRBJ2-3; 9 bases are a match to TRBD2. V shed 0 bases and J 6 bases; nucleotides not matched to a gene: 4. Germline CDR1 reads SGHVS; CDR2 reads FNYEAQ. The CDR3 length is 15 residues. CDR3 region: CASSLAGLAGDTQYF. The CDR3 nucleotides read TGTGCCAGCAGCTTAGCGGGACTAGCAGGCGATACGCAGTATTTT.

This clone was observed a single time. The J gene is TRBJ2-3, the V gene TRBV2, with D tentatively TRBD2 (6 bases). V was pared by 3 bases and J by 12 bases, with 16 bases between. Per germline, CDR1 SNHLY and CDR2 FYNNEI. The CDR3 sequence is 13 residues long. The DNA for the CDR3 is TGTGCCAGCAGTGACAGGGAGGCCTTGGAACAGTATTTT. Amino acid sequence: CASSDREALEQYF.

The chain combines TRBV5-4 with TRBJ2-1; 8 bases are a match to TRBD1. J gave up 0 bases and V 4 bases, and 6 bases lay outside the gene matches. The CDR3 sequence is 16 residues long. Germline CDR1 SGHNT, CDR2 YYREEE (reference sequence). This CDR3 is CASSEQGGGSYNEQFF. The CDR3, as DNA: TGTGCCAGCAGCGAACAGGGGGGAGGCTCCTACAATGAGCAGTTCTTC.

The chain uses TRBV5-1 and TRBJ2-2; tentatively, D is TRBD1 (6 bases). The CDR3 totals 17 residues. Germline V gene lookup returns CDR1 SGHRS and CDR2 YFSETQ. The ends were cut back, 2 bases at V and 3 bases at J, with 17 bases in the middle. The CDR3 region is CASSFLPQGQYTGELFF. The CDR3 DNA follows: TGCGCCAGCAGCTTCCTCCCGCAGGGACAATACACCGGGGAGCTGTTTTTT. The whole variable domain, remainder taken from reference TRBV5-1 and TRBJ2-2, is KAGVTQTPRYLIKTRGQQVTLSCSPISGHRSVSWYQQTPGQGLQFLFEYFSETQRNKGNFPGRFSGRQFSNSRSEMNVSTLELGDSALYLCASSFLPQGQYTGELFFGEGSRLTVL.

This sequence joins TRBV30 and TRBJ2-7, with 13 bases aligning to TRBD2. Germline values: CDR1 GTSNPN, CDR2 SVGIG (reference sequence). The CDR3 runs 13 residues. V dropped 5 bases and J dropped 6; count of bases not matched to a gene: 4. This CDR3 is CAWRLAGGSEQYF. CDR3 coding DNA: TGTGCCTGGCGACTAGCGGGAGGAAGCGAGCAGTACTTC.

The chain carries TRBV15 and TRBJ2-7, with 9 nucleotides matching TRBD2. Losses at the gene ends were 9 bases for V and 1 base for J; bases not matched to a gene: 10. This CDR3 has 15 residues. The germline V gene encodes CDR1 LNHNV and CDR2 YYDKDF (reference sequence). CDR3 DNA: TGTGCCACGTGGAGTAGCGGGGGAGGGTCCTACGAGCAGTACTTC. Protein product: CATWSSGGGSYEQYF. The full variable domain, rest sourced from reference TRBV15 and TRBJ2-7, is DAMVIQNPRYQVTQFGKPVTLSCSQTLNHNVMYWYQQKSSQAPKLLFHYYDKDFNNEADTPDNFQSRRPNTSFCFLDIRSPGLGDTAMYLCATWSSGGGSYEQYFGPGTRLTVT.

This chain uses TRBV21-1 with TRBJ2-3; the table calls TRBD1, which could not be checked here. TRBV21-1 is shown as a pseudogene. The CDR3 length is 15 residues. In DNA, the CDR3 is TGTGCCAGCAGTCCCACGCAGGGAAGCACAGATACGCAGTATTTT. Its translation is CASSPTQGSTDTQYF.

V gene TRBV7-8 combines with J gene TRBJ2-2; D may be TRBD2 (5 bases). Trimming cost V 2 bases and J 1 base, with 8 bases left between them. The CDR3 is 15 amino acids. The germline gives CDR1 SGHVS, CDR2 FQNEAQ. The CDR3 sequence is CASSLRRENTGELFF. The CDR3 DNA reads TGTGCCAGCAGCTTACGCCGGGAGAACACCGGGGAGCTGTTTTTT.

The chain has TRBV5-5 and TRBJ1-3, with D tentatively TRBD1 (6 bases). The CDR3 covers 16 residues. Per germline, CDR1 SGHKS and CDR2 YYEKEE (reference sequence). Trimming cost V 0 bases and J 4 bases, with 14 bases left between them. CDR3 nucleotides: TGTGCCAGCAGCTTGGTAGGGGGTCGGATCGGAAACACCATATATTTT. This encodes CASSLVGGRIGNTIYF.

Only one count was recorded for this clone. The chain employs TRBV6-5 and TRBJ2-3, with D unresolved. CDR1 and CDR2 (germline): MNHEY, SVGAGI. Trimming removed 2 bases at V and 4 bases at J, with 10 bases between. The CDR3 is 14 residues long. CDR3 DNA: TGTGCCAGCAGTTACAAACTCGAGGCAGATACGCAGTATTTT. It yields the protein CASSYKLEADTQYF.